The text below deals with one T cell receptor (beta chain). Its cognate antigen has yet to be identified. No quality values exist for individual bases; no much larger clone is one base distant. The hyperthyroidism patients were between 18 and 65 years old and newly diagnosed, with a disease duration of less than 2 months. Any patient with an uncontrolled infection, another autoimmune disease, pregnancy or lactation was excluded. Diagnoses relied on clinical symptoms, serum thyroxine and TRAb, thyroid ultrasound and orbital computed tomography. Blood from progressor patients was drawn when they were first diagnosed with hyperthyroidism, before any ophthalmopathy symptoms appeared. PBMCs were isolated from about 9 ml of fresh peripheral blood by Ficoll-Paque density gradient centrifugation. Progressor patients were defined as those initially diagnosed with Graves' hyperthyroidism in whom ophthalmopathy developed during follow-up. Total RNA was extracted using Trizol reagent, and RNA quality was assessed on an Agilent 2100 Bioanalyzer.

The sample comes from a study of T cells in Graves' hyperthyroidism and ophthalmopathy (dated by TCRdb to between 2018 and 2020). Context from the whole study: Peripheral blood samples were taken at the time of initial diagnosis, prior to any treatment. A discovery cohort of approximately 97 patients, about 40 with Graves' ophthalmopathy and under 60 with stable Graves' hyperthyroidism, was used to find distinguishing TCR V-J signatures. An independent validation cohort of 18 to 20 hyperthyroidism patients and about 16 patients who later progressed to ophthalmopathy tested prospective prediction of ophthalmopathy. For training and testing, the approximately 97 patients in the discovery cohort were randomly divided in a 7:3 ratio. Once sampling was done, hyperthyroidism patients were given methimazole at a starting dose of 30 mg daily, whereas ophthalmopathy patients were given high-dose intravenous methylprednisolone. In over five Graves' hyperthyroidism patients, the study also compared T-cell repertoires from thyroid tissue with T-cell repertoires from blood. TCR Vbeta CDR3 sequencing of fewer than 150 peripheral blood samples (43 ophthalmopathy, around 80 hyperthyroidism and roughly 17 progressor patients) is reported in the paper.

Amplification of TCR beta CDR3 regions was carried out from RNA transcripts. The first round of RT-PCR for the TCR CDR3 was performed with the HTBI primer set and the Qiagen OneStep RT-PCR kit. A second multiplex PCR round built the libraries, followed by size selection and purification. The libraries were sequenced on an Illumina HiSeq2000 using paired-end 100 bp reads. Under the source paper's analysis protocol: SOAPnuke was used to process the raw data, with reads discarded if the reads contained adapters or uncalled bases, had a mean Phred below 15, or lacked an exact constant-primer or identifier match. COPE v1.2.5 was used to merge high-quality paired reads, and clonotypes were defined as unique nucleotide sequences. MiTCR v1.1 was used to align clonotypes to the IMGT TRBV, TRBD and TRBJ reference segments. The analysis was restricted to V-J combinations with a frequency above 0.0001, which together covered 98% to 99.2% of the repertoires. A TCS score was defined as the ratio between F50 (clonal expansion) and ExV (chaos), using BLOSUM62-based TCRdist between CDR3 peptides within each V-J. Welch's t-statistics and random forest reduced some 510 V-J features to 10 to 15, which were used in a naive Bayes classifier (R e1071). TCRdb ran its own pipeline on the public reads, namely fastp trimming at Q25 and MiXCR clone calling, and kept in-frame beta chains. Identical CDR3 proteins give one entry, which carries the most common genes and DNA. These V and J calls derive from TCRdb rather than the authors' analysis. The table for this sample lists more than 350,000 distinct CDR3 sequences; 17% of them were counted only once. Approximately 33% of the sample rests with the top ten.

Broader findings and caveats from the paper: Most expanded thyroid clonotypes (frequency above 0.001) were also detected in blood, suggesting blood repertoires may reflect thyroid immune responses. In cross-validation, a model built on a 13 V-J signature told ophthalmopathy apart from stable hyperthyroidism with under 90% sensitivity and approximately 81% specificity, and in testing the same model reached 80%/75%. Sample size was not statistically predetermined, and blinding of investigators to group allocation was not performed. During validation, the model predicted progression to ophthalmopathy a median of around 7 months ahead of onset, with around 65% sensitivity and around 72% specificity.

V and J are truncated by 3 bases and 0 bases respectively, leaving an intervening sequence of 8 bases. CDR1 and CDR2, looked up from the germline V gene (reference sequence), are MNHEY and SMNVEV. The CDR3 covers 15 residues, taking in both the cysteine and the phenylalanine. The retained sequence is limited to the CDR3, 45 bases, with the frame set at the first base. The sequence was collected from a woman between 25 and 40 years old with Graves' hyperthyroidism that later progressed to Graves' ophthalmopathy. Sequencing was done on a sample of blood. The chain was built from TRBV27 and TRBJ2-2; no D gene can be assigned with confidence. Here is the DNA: TGTGCCAGCAGTTTTTTTAGAACGAACACCGGGGAGCTGTTTTTT. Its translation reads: CASSFFRTNTGELFF.